These 23 T cell receptor beta chains came from one sample sequenced in a study of blood T cell repertoires in COVID-19. Profiled with immunoSEQ multiplex PCR; TCRdb holds only in-frame clones, not every one. The sample carries some 73,000 clones, 70% to 90% recorded once. Input material: peripheral blood. The receptors shown here come from a man aged 45-60 years with COVID-19, enrolled during active disease.

The J gene is TRBJ1-2, the V gene TRBV30, with D possibly TRBD1 on 5 matching bases. Germline V CDR1 and CDR2: GTSNPN, SVGIG (reference sequence). The CDR3 has 15 amino acids. Trimming took 2 bases from V and 0 from J, leaving 13 bases between them. The CDR3 loop is CAWSLGQRPNYGYTF. CDR3 sequence (DNA): TGTGCCTGGAGTTTGGGGCAGAGACCTAACTATGGCTACACCTTC.

The chain is built from TRBV6-2 or TRBV6-3 and TRBJ1-6; D perhaps matches TRBD1 (6 bases). The CDR3 loop spans 16 amino acids. Germline values: CDR1 MNHEY, CDR2 SVGEGT. Trimming pared 2 bases from V and 8 bases from J, leaving 16 bases between. The CDR3 DNA follows: TGTGCCAGCAGTTACAACCCAACAGGGTCGGATTCACCCCTCCACTTT. Its protein is CASSYNPTGSDSPLHF.

In its sample, this clone was seen a few times. The chain employs TRBV9 and TRBJ2-7, with a possible D match to TRBD1 (6 bases). The germline V and J ends were trimmed by 3 bases and 4 bases, with 8 bases remaining between them. Germline V lookup: CDR1 SGDLS, CDR2 YYNGEE. The CDR3 consists of 12 residues. As DNA, the CDR3 is TGTGCCAGCAGCGACACAGGGTACGAGCAGTACTTC. Its translation is CASSDTGYEQYF.

The rearrangement uses TRBV18 and TRBJ1-1; perhaps TRBD1 as D (6 bases). The V end was cut by 2 bases, the J end by 9 bases, with 13 bases between. This CDR3 contains 13 residues. Germline values: CDR1 KGHSH, CDR2 LQKENI. The CDR3 nucleotides read TGTGCCAGCTCACCAGGCAGACAGGACCAAGCTTTCTTT. It translates to CASSPGRQDQAFF.

This sequence joins TRBV28 and TRBJ1-5; D is uncertain. This CDR3 has 15 amino acids. V gave up 5 bases and J gave up 7 bases, with 18 bases separating them. The germline V gene encodes CDR1 MDHEN and CDR2 SYDVKM. Here the CDR3 DNA reads TGTGCCAGCAGTCAGAGGATAGGAACTGGACAGCCCCAGCATTTT. This codes for CASSQRIGTGQPQHF.

This chain joins TRBV6-5 and TRBJ1-1; D possibly corresponds to TRBD1 (5 bases). V was trimmed by 4 bases and J by 4 bases, leaving 10 bases between them. This CDR3 is built from 13 residues. Germline-derived CDR1 and CDR2 are MNHEY and SVGAGI. CDR3 protein: CASSLTGGTEAFF. In nucleotides, the CDR3 is TGTGCCAGCAGTTTGACGGGGGGCACTGAAGCTTTCTTT.

The chain recombines TRBV7-9 with TRBJ1-5; 7 bases line up with TRBD1. Germline trimming cut 5 bases from V and 5 bases from J; bases unmatched to any gene: 9. The germline V gene encodes CDR1 SEHNR and CDR2 FQNEAQ (reference sequence). The CDR3 covers 15 residues. In DNA, the CDR3 is TGTGCCAGCAGCCTTTCAGGGGGTTTCGATCAGCCCCAGCATTTT. Encoded protein: CASSLSGGFDQPQHF.

J is TRBJ1-4 and V is TRBV6-5; 8 bases line up with TRBD1. The CDR3 is made up of 15 amino acids. Germline V gene lookup returns CDR1 MNHEY and CDR2 SVGAGI. V lost 7 bases and J lost 10; bases outside the gene matches: 14. For the CDR3, the DNA is TGTGCCAGCACCATTACCCGGACAGGGTTGGGAAAACTGTTTTTT. Translated: CASTITRTGLGKLFF.

The rearrangement links TRBV5-1 to TRBJ2-1; 7 positions agree with TRBD2. This CDR3 region has 15 residues. V lost 4 bases and J lost 4; bases outside the gene matches: 8. Germline loops: CDR1 SGHRS, CDR2 YFSETQ. DNA for the CDR3: TGCGCCAGCAGCCTCGTATTAGCGGGTTACAATGAGCAGTTCTTC. Protein: CASSLVLAGYNEQFF.

J is TRBJ2-1 and V is TRBV7-2, with 12 bases fitting TRBD2. Germline trimming cut 4 bases from V and 1 base from J; bases unmatched to any gene: 8. Germline values: CDR1 SGHTA, CDR2 FQGNSA. The CDR3 is 18 residues long. CDR3: CASSSPPGLAGSYNEQFF. CDR3 sequence (DNA): TGTGCCAGCAGCTCTCCTCCGGGACTAGCGGGTTCCTACAATGAGCAGTTCTTC.

J is TRBJ1-5 and V is TRBV5-6; D remains unclear. The CDR3 has 12 residues. The germline gives CDR1 SGHDT, CDR2 YYEEEE. Trimming cost V 1 base and J 9 bases, with 8 bases left between them. This chain's CDR3 is CASSLRGMPQHF. The CDR3 coding sequence is TGTGCCAGCAGCTTGCGAGGTATGCCCCAGCATTTT.

The V and J genes are TRBV11-1 and TRBJ1-2, with 7 nucleotides matching TRBD1. This CDR3 has 13 amino acids. CDR1 and CDR2 (germline): SGHAT, FQDESV (reference sequence). Unmatched junction bases numbered 4, after V lost 3 bases and J lost 6 bases. CDR3 region: CASSLGQGDGYTF. The CDR3 DNA reads as TGTGCCAGCAGCTTGGGCCAGGGGGATGGCTACACCTTC.

The chain has TRBV10-3 and TRBJ1-1, with D possibly TRBD1 on 6 matching bases. This CDR3 comprises 13 residues. Germline V gene data show CDR1 as ENHRY and CDR2 as SYGVKD. Trimming took 2 bases from V and 5 from J, leaving 9 bases between them. The CDR3 DNA follows: TGTGCCATCAGTGAGGGGAGGGGGACTGAAGCTTTCTTT. Encoded protein: CAISEGRGTEAFF.

The chain links TRBV5-1 to TRBJ2-5, with 10 nucleotides matching TRBD2. Trimming removed 2 bases from V and 5 bases from J; junction bases left unmatched: 3. Germline-derived CDR1 and CDR2 are SGHRS and YFSETQ. This CDR3 is built from 14 residues. CDR3 sequence (DNA): TGCGCCAGCAGCTTCACTAGCGGGAAGGAGACCCAGTACTTC. Its translation is CASSFTSGKETQYF. Full variable domain (missing parts from reference TRBV5-1 and TRBJ2-5): KAGVTQTPRYLIKTRGQQVTLSCSPISGHRSVSWYQQTPGQGLQFLFEYFSETQRNKGNFPGRFSGRQFSNSRSEMNVSTLELGDSALYLCASSFTSGKETQYFGPGTRLLVL.

J is TRBJ2-6 and V is TRBV7-9, with 7 bases aligning to TRBD1. The CDR3 covers 19 residues. J was trimmed by 3 bases and V by 6 bases; bases with no gene match: 17. Germline CDR1 SEHNR, CDR2 FQNEAQ (reference sequence). This CDR3 reads CASSLITGDLLFGANVLTF. CDR3 in DNA: TGTGCCAGCAGTCTAATTACAGGGGACCTACTCTTTGGGGCCAACGTCCTGACTTTC. The variable domain in full, completed from reference TRBV7-9 and TRBJ2-6, reads DTGVSQNPRHKITKRGQNVTFRCDPISEHNRLYWYRQTLGQGPEFLTYFQNEAQLEKSRLLSDRFSAERPKGSFSTLEIQRTEQGDSAMYLCASSLITGDLLFGANVLTFGAGSRLTVL.

V usage is TRBV19 and J usage is TRBJ2-7, with 9 bases lining up with TRBD1. The CDR3 is 14 amino acids. V trimming: 4 bases; J trimming: 6 bases; junction bases outside the gene matches: 7. The germline V gene has CDR1 LNHDA and CDR2 SQIVND (reference sequence). For the CDR3, the DNA is TGTGCCAGTAGTAGCGGGACAGGGCGGGCCGAGCAGTACTTC. It translates to CASSSGTGRAEQYF.

This clone appeared a single time. This chain's CDR3 is CASSLVGLARAYEQYF. The CDR3 DNA is TGTGCCAGCAGCTTGGTCGGACTAGCGCGTGCCTACGAGCAGTACTTC. The chain employs TRBV7-2 and TRBJ2-7; 9 bases align to TRBD2. CDR3 size: 16 residues. Germline trimming cut 3 bases from V and 2 bases from J; bases unmatched to any gene: 8. Germline-derived CDR1 and CDR2 are SGHTA and FQGNSA.

The V and J genes are TRBV30 and TRBJ1-6; possible D gene TRBD1, 5 bases. Germline V CDR1 and CDR2: GTSNPN, SVGIG (reference sequence). CDR3 length equals 17 residues. V gave up 2 bases and J gave up 5 bases, with 19 bases separating them. The CDR3 DNA reads TGTGCCTGGAGTTGGGGTGGTCGGGGGAGACATAATTCACCCCTCCACTTT. Its protein product is CAWSWGGRGRHNSPLHF.

The chain uses TRBV2 and TRBJ2-1, with 9 bases aligning to TRBD2. Germline CDR1 SNHLY, CDR2 FYNNEI. The junction had 8 bases not matched to a gene; V was cut back by 5 bases and J by 9 bases. The CDR3 sequence is 14 residues long. The CDR3 spells CASSSSGIGGEQFF. The CDR3 nucleotides are TGTGCCAGCAGTTCTAGCGGGATTGGGGGTGAGCAGTTCTTC.

V is TRBV5-1 and J is TRBJ1-1; 9 positions agree with TRBD1. CDR1 and CDR2 (germline): SGHRS, YFSETQ. CDR3 length: 13 residues. The V gene end was trimmed by 4 bases and the J gene end by 5 bases; junction bases not matched to a gene: 3. As DNA, the CDR3 is TGCGCCAGCAGCCTGACAGGGGGGACTGAAGCTTTCTTT. Amino acid sequence: CASSLTGGTEAFF.

DNA for the CDR3: TGTGCCAGCAGGCGGACTCGGGAGACCCAGTACTTC. As protein: CASRRTRETQYF. The V gene is TRBV28, the J gene TRBJ2-5; a weak D match, TRBD2 (5 bases). V lost 6 bases and J 5 bases, leaving 10 bases between the germline ends. Germline CDR1 is MDHEN and CDR2 is SYDVKM. The CDR3 consists of 12 residues.

The genes are TRBV30 and TRBJ1-2, with D tentatively TRBD1 (5 bases). Germline lookup yields CDR1 GTSNPN and CDR2 SVGIG (reference sequence). This CDR3 contains 13 residues. Trimming took 3 bases from V and 2 from J, leaving 10 bases between them. The CDR3 bases are TGTGCCTGGAGAGGGGCTTCCAACTATGGCTACACCTTC. This encodes CAWRGASNYGYTF.

This clone was seen many times. The chain has TRBV19 and TRBJ2-1, with 12 bases lining up with TRBD2. This CDR3 is built from 15 residues. The V segment lost 5 bases and the J segment 7 bases; nucleotides outside the gene matches: 6. Germline lookup yields CDR1 LNHDA and CDR2 SQIVND (reference sequence). The CDR3 sequence: CASSSTSGRSNEQFF. The DNA for the CDR3 is TGTGCCAGTAGTTCGACTAGCGGGAGATCAAATGAGCAGTTCTTC.